The rows below give T cell receptor beta chains drawn from one sample of a study. Each CDR3 protein gets one entry after TCRdb re-called the 5' RACE reads with MiXCR. Of 7,500 to 10,000 distinct CDR3 sequences in the sample, 25% are singletons; the top ten hold about 3.4%. Sequenced input: Tregs sorted from blood. The receptor set was obtained from a female donor with breast cancer. Each CDR3 is given with its conserved first and last residue. D genes are given only for firm matches. A row's size may be missing; if present it is once, few, many or a size class.

clone size: .; D gene: .; V gene: TRBV7-8; J gene: TRBJ1-5; CDR3 DNA: TGTGCCAGCAGCTTAGTTAGCGGGAGGTGCACAGATACGCAGCATTTT; CDR3 protein: CASSLVSGRCTDTQHF
clone size: medium-sized; D gene: .; V gene: TRBV5-1; J gene: TRBJ2-7; CDR3 DNA: TGCGCCACTTCAACGGAGGCCGGCGAGCAGTACTTC; CDR3 protein: CATSTEAGEQYF
clone size: medium-sized; D gene: .; V gene: TRBV20-1; J gene: TRBJ2-7; CDR3 DNA: TGCAGTGCTAGAGATGGGCGGCTCCTCGAGCAGTACTTC; CDR3 protein: CSARDGRLLEQYF
clone size: few; D gene: TRBD1; V gene: TRBV6-4; J gene: TRBJ1-5; CDR3 DNA: TGTGCCAGCAGTGAAGTTTTGGTTGGGACAGGGAAAGGCCGATCTGATCAGCCCCAGCATTTT; CDR3 protein: CASSEVLVGTGKGRSDQPQHF
clone size: many; D gene: TRBD2; V gene: TRBV20-1; J gene: TRBJ2-3; CDR3 DNA: TGCAGTGCTAGGGGACTAGCGGGAGCGGGAGATACGCAGTATTTT; CDR3 protein: CSARGLAGAGDTQYF
clone size: .; D gene: .; V gene: TRBV6-1; J gene: TRBJ1-5; CDR3 DNA: TGTGCCAGCAGAAACGGACCAGTTAGCAATCAGCCCCAGCATTTT; CDR3 protein: CASRNGPVSNQPQHF
clone size: .; D gene: .; V gene: TRBV20-1; J gene: TRBJ2-1; CDR3 DNA: TGCAGTGCTAGAGTGCGGCGGGAGCAGTTCTTC; CDR3 protein: CSARVRREQFF
clone size: medium-sized; D gene: .; V gene: TRBV24-1; J gene: TRBJ2-2; CDR3 DNA: TGTGCCACCTCGACAGAAAGCACCGGGGAGCTGTTTTTT; CDR3 protein: CATSTESTGELFF
clone size: medium-sized; D gene: .; V gene: TRBV5-6; J gene: TRBJ2-7; CDR3 DNA: TGTGCCAGCAGCTTAGGACGGTACGAGCAGTACTTC; CDR3 protein: CASSLGRYEQYF
clone size: many; D gene: .; V gene: TRBV6-5; J gene: TRBJ1-1; CDR3 DNA: TGTGCCAGCAGAATGGGACAGAACACTGAAGCTTTCTTT; CDR3 protein: CASRMGQNTEAFF
clone size: medium-sized; D gene: .; V gene: TRBV6-5; J gene: TRBJ2-1; CDR3 DNA: TGTGCCAGCAGTTCCACCGGGAATGAGCAGTTCTTC; CDR3 protein: CASSSTGNEQFF
clone size: .; D gene: TRBD2; V gene: TRBV19; J gene: TRBJ2-1; CDR3 DNA: TGTGCCAGTAGTCCTGTAGCGGGAGGGCCAGCCAATGAGCAGTTCTTC; CDR3 protein: CASSPVAGGPANEQFF
clone size: .; D gene: .; V gene: TRBV12-3/TRBV12-4; J gene: TRBJ1-1; CDR3 DNA: TGTGCCAGCGGAGTGAAGTACTTGAACACTGAAGCTTTCTTT; CDR3 protein: CASGVKYLNTEAFF
clone size: medium-sized; D gene: TRBD2; V gene: TRBV20-1; J gene: TRBJ2-5; CDR3 DNA: TGCAGTGCACAGGGACTAGCGGGAGGGCCTGGAGAGACCCAGTACTTC; CDR3 protein: CSAQGLAGGPGETQYF
clone size: medium-sized; D gene: TRBD2; V gene: TRBV20-1; J gene: TRBJ2-1; CDR3 DNA: TGCAGTGCTAGAGGGTGGCGGGAGTCCTACAATGAGCAGTTCTTC; CDR3 protein: CSARGWRESYNEQFF
clone size: medium-sized; D gene: TRBD2; V gene: TRBV20-1; J gene: TRBJ2-1; CDR3 DNA: TGCAGTGCACCAGCGGGAGGGCCTGACAATGAGCAGTTCTTC; CDR3 protein: CSAPAGGPDNEQFF
clone size: many; D gene: .; V gene: TRBV24-1; J gene: TRBJ2-4; CDR3 DNA: TGTGCCACCAGTGTTTCTACTAGATCGGAAAACATTCAGTACTTC; CDR3 protein: CATSVSTRSENIQYF